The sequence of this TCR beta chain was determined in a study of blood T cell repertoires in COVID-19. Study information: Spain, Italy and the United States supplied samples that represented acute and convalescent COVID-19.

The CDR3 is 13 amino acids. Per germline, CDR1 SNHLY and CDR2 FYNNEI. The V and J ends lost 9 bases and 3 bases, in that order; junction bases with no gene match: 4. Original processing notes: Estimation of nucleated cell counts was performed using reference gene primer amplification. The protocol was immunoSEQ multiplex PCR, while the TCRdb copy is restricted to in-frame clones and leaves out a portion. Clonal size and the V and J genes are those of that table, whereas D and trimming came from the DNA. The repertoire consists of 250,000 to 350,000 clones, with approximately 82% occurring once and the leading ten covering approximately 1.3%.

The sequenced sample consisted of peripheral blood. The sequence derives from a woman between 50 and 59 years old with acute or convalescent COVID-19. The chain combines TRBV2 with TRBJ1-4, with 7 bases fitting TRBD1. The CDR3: CASTGQPNEKLFF. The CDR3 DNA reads TGTGCCAGTACGGGACAGCCTAATGAAAAACTGTTTTTT.